What follows describes a single T cell receptor (beta chain). This entry is derived from a study of Ad26.COV2.S vaccination and SARS-CoV-2 variants. Overall study: The study gave Ad26.COV2.S intramuscularly, once or twice 56 days apart.

Documented treatment: some 20 received Ad26.COV2.S at low or high dose, single or two shots; about 5 received placebo; per-sample allocation not given. Sampling happened 63 days after the first vaccine or placebo injection. Germline trimming cut 7 bases from V and 5 bases from J; bases unmatched to any gene: 7. The CDR3 length is 14 residues. Germline V gene lookup returns CDR1 PRHDT and CDR2 FYEKMQ (reference sequence). Repertoires were generated with immunoSEQ multiplex PCR, while TCRdb's copy carries only in-frame clones and drops some. The table lists 510,000 or so clones, around 90% of them singletons.

The clonotype was recovered from a person between 18 and 59 years old who received the Ad26.COV2.S COVID-19 vaccine or a placebo. This sample comprised peripheral blood, obtained in a trial of Ad26.COV2.S vaccine versus placebo. V usage is TRBV13 and J usage is TRBJ2-1, with 8 bases fitting TRBD2. CDR3 DNA: TGTGCCAGCACACCGGGACTAGGACACAATGAGCAGTTCTTC. Encoded protein: CASTPGLGHNEQFF.